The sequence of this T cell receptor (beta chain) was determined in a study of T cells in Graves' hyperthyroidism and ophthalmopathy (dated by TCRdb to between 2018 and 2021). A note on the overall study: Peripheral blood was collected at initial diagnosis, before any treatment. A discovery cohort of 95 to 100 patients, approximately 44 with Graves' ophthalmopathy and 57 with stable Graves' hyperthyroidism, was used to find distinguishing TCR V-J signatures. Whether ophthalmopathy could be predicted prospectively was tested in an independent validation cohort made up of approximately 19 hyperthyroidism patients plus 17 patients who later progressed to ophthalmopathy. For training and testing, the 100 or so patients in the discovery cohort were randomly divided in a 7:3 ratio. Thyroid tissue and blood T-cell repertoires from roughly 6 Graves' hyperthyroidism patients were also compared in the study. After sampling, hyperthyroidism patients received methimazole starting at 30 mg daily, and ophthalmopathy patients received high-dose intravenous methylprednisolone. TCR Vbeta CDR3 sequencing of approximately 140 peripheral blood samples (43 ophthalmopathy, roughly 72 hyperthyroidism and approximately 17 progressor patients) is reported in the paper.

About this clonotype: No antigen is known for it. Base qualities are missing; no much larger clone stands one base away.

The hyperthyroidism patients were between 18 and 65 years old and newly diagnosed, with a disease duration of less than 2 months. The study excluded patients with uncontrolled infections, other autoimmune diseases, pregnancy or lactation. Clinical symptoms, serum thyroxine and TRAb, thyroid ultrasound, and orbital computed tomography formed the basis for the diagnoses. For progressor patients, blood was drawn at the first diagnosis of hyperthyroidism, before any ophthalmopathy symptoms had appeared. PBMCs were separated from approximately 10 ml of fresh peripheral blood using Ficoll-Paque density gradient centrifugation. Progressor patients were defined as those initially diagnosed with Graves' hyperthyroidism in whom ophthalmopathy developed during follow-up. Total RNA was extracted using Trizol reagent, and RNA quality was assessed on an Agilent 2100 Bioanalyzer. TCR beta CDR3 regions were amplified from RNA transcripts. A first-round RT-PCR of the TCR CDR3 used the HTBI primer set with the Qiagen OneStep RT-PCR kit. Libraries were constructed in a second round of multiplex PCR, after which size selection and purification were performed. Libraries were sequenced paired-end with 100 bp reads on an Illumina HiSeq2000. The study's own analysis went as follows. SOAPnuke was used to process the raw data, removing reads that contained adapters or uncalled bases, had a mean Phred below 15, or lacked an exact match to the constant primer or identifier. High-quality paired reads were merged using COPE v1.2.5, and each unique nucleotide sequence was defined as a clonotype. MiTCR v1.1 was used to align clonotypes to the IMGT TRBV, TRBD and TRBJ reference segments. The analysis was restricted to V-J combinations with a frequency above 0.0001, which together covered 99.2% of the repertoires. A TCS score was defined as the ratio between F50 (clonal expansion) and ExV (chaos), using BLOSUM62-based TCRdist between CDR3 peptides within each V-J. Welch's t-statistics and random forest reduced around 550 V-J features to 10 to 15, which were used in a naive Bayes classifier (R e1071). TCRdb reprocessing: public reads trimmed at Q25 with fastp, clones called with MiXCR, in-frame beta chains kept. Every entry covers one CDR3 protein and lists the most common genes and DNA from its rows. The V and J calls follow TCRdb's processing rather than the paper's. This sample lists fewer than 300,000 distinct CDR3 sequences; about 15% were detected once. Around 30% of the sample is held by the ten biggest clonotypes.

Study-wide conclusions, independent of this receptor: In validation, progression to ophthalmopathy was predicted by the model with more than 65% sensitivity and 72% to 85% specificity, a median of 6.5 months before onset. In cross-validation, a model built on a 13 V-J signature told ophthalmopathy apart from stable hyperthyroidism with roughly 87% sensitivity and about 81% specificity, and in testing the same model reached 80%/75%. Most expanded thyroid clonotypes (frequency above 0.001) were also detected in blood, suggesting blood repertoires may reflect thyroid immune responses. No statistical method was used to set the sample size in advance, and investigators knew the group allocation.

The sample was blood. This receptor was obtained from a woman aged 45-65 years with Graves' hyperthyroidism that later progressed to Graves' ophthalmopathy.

In nucleotides, the sequence is TGTGCCAGCAGTACCCACTTAGTAGCGGCCCCCGGGGACAATGAGCAGTTCTTC. It translates to CASSTHLVAAPGDNEQFF. The chain uses TRBV6-1 and TRBJ2-1; TRBD2 might be the D gene, on 6 matching bases. Including the terminal cysteine and phenylalanine, the CDR3 comprises 18 residues. Only CDR3 DNA remains: 54 bases, in frame from the first base. V is reduced by 5 bases and J by 5 bases, leaving a spacing of 25 bases between them. Reading the germline V gene gives CDR1 MNHNS and CDR2 SASEGT.